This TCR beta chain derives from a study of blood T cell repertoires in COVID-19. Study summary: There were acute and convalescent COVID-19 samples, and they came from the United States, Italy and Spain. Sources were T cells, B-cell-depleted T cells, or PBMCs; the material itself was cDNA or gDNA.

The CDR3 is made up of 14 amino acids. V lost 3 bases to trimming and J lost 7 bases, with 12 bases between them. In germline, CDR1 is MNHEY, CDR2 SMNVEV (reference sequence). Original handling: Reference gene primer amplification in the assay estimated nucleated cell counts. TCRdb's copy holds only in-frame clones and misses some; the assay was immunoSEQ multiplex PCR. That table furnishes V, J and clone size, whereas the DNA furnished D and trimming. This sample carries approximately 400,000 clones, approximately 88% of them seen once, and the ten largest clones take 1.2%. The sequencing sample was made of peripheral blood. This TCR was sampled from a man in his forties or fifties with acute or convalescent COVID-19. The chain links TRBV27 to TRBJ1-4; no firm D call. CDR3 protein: CASSFSRIGEKLFF. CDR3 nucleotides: TGTGCCAGCAGTTTCTCCAGGATCGGTGAAAAACTGTTTTTT.